One sample yielded the 23 T cell receptor beta chains listed below, sequenced in a study of molecular identifiers for immune sequencing clone quantification. TCRdb ran MiXCR on the PCR reads and lists one entry per CDR3 protein. The profile shows tens of thousands of distinct CDR3 sequences, 15% to 20% of them singletons. The sequencing sample was made of naive CD8+ T cells from blood, with Jurkat cell RNA spiked in. This sample's subset: FACS-sorted CD8+CD4-CCR7+CD45RA+ naive T cells. All receptors come from a human donor in good health. Some libraries in this study had Jurkat cell RNA spiked in.

This clonotype was seen only a few times. Since a much larger clone is just one base distant, this may be a read error. The chain is built from TRBV20-1 and TRBJ1-6; D unclear. CDR1 and CDR2 from the germline V gene are DFQATT and SNEGSKA (reference sequence). This CDR3 comprises 15 residues. V was clipped by 0 bases and J by 1 base, with 7 bases between them. The chain's CDR3 is CSARERVSYNSPLHF. The CDR3 nucleotides read TGCAGTGCTAGAGAGAGGGTATCCTATAATTCACCCCTCCACTTT.

This clonotype was seen only once. This may be a read error, as it is one base from a much larger clone. As the CDR3 is not closed by the conserved phenylalanine or tryptophan, this likely results from a read error. The limits of the CDR3 on the DNA are not certain, so only TCRdb's listed CDR3 is given. The chain is built from TRBV14 and TRBJ2-5. Termini included, the CDR3 measures 13 amino acids. Per germline, CDR1 SGHDN and CDR2 FVKESK. CDR3 amino acids: CASSQDPIYRWYI.

The rearrangement links TRBV4-1 to TRBJ2-7, with TRBD1 matching 7 bases. Germline-derived CDR1 and CDR2 are MGHRA and YSYEKL. CDR3 length: 14 amino acids. The junction had 11 bases not matched to a gene; V was cut back by 3 bases and J by 9 bases. The CDR3 DNA is TGCGCCAGCAGCCACTCAGACAGGGCTTTCGGGCAGTACTTC. Amino acid sequence: CASSHSDRAFGQYF.

This clonotype was picked up many times. The chain uses TRBV11-2 and TRBJ2-7; 8 nucleotides align to TRBD1. Germline V gene lookup returns CDR1 SGHAT and CDR2 FQNNGV. V was clipped by 5 bases and J by 4 bases; unmatched bases: 13. This CDR3 has 16 residues. The CDR3 nucleotides read TGTGCCAGCAGCCCCCTGGACAGGGCAATAGGATACGAGCAGTACTTC. Protein sequence: CASSPLDRAIGYEQYF. The full variable domain, with the rest looked up from reference TRBV11-2 and TRBJ2-7, is EAGVAQSPRYKIIEKRQSVAFWCNPISGHATLYWYQQILGQGPKLLIQFQNNGVVDDSQLPKDRFSAERLKGVDSTLKIQPAKLEDSAVYLCASSPLDRAIGYEQYFGPGTRLTVT.

There are many counts of this clonotype. The CDR3 DNA sequence: TGTGCCTGGAGCGGACTAGCGGGAGGCGAGCAGTTCTTC. As protein: CAWSGLAGGEQFF. The rearrangement links TRBV30 to TRBJ2-1; the match to TRBD2 covers 14 bases. Per germline, CDR1 GTSNPN and CDR2 SVGIG (reference sequence). V was pared by 3 bases and J by 10 bases, with 2 bases of the junction left unmatched. There are 13 residues in the CDR3.

The sample holds a few counts of this clonotype. The rearrangement joins TRBV5-8 to TRBJ2-7; D not resolved. CDR1 is SGHTS, CDR2 YDEGEE, per germline. Trimming left V 0 bases short and J 6 bases short, with 13 bases between. This CDR3 is 14 amino acids long. CDR3 protein: CASSLVPQVTEQYF. The CDR3 region has the DNA TGTGCCAGCAGCTTGGTACCCCAGGTGACCGAGCAGTACTTC.

This clonotype turned up a few times. V gene TRBV15 combines with J gene TRBJ1-5; D is uncertain. Germline CDR1 LNHNV, CDR2 YYDKDF (reference sequence). The CDR3 consists of 16 residues. V lost 5 bases and J lost 2, with 16 bases in between. This CDR3 reads CATSGQSSFGNQPQHF. Written as DNA, the CDR3 is TGTGCCACCAGCGGTCAGAGCTCTTTCGGCAATCAGCCCCAGCATTTT.

This clonotype was recorded many times. The J gene is TRBJ1-5, the V gene TRBV3-1; perhaps TRBD1 as D (6 bases). The germline V and J ends were trimmed by 1 base and 2 bases, with 12 bases remaining between them. CDR3 length: 16 residues. CDR1 and CDR2 from the germline V gene are LGHDT and YNNKEL (reference sequence). The CDR3 spells CASSQAGGNGNQPQHF. CDR3 nucleotide sequence: TGTGCCAGCAGCCAAGCTGGGGGCAACGGCAATCAGCCCCAGCATTTT. Complete variable domain (other parts from reference TRBV3-1 and TRBJ1-5): DTAVSQTPKYLVTQMGNDKSIKCEQNLGHDTMYWYKQDSKKFLKIMFSYNNKELIINETVPNRFSPKSPDKAHLNLHINSLELGDSAVYFCASSQAGGNGNQPQHFGDGTRLSIL.

This rearrangement joins TRBV11-2 to TRBJ2-1, with D unresolved. V lost 3 bases and J 8 bases, leaving 20 bases between the germline ends. Germline CDR1 is SGHAT and CDR2 is FQNNGV. The CDR3 has 16 amino acids. This CDR3 is CASSFHPASNDYEQFF. The CDR3 coding sequence is TGTGCCAGCAGCTTTCATCCGGCATCGAATGACTATGAGCAGTTCTTC.

In regard to this clonotype: It may be a read error: a sequence one base away is much more abundant. The CDR3 region has the DNA TGTGCCAGCAGCGACCATTACACTGAAGCTTTCTTT. Translated, it gives CASSDHYTEAFF. V gene TRBV7-9 combines with J gene TRBJ1-1; D unclear. The CDR3 totals 12 residues. V lost 5 bases, J lost 3 bases, and 7 bases lay in between. Germline CDR1 reads SEHNR; CDR2 reads FQNEAQ (reference sequence).

This clonotype was counted many times. The chain links TRBV3-1 to TRBJ2-2; D is undetermined. The germline CDR1 and CDR2 sequences are LGHDT and YNNKEL (reference sequence). This CDR3 has 14 residues. V lost 0 bases to trimming and J lost 7 bases, with 9 bases between them. CDR3 nucleotides: TGTGCCAGCAGCCAAGATCGCTGGGGCGGGGAGCTGTTTTTT. The encoded protein is CASSQDRWGGELFF.

In its sample, this clonotype was seen a few times. V gene TRBV2 combines with J gene TRBJ2-4; 8 bases fit TRBD1. J lost 4 bases, V lost 1 base, and 3 bases had no gene match. The CDR3 is 15 residues long. Germline V gene sequence: CDR1 SNHLY, CDR2 FYNNEI. CDR3 residues: CASSEGRDRKNIQYF. CDR3 bases: TGTGCCAGCAGTGAAGGGAGGGACAGGAAAAACATTCAGTACTTC.

The sample holds many counts of this clonotype. The chain carries TRBV5-1 and TRBJ2-7; possibly TRBD1 for D (5 bases). V gave up 5 bases and J gave up 5 bases, with 20 bases separating them. This CDR3 has 15 amino acids. Germline V gene lookup returns CDR1 SGHRS and CDR2 YFSETQ. In nucleotides, the CDR3 is TGCGCCAGCAGAAGTCCCAGGGTATCTTATGACGAGCAGTACTTC. Its protein is CASRSPRVSYDEQYF.

The chain employs TRBV7-3 and TRBJ2-1; D unclear. The germline V gene has CDR1 SGHTA and CDR2 FQGTGA. Trimming removed 5 bases at V and 3 bases at J, with 8 bases between. The CDR3 loop spans 13 amino acids. The CDR3 region is CASSVDNYNEQFF. CDR3 nucleotide sequence: TGTGCCAGCAGCGTAGACAACTACAATGAGCAGTTCTTC.

The chain links TRBV27 to TRBJ2-1; TRBD2 matches 16 bases. CDR1 and CDR2 (germline): MNHEY, SMNVEV (reference sequence). This CDR3 region has 16 residues. Germline trimming cut 8 bases from V and 5 bases from J; bases unmatched to any gene: 6. CDR3 nucleotides: TGTGCCAGCGGGGGACTAGCGGGAGGGAGCGACAATGAGCAGTTCTTC. Amino acids: CASGGLAGGSDNEQFF.

The genes are TRBV12-3 or TRBV12-4 and TRBJ2-1, with TRBD2 matching 12 bases. Trimming took 5 bases from V and 7 from J; bases not matched to a gene: 12. There are 17 residues in the CDR3. DNA for the CDR3: TGTGCCAGCAGTCCCCAACTAGCGGGAGGTGTATTGAATGAGCAGTTCTTC. Residues: CASSPQLAGGVLNEQFF.

Notes on this clonotype: This clone may be a read error of a much larger clone one base away. The chain joins TRBV6-1 to TRBJ2-2, with D perhaps TRBD2 (6 bases). Germline CDR1 reads MNHNS; CDR2 reads SASEGT. CDR3 length: 17 amino acids. The CDR3, as DNA: TGTGCCAGCAGTGAAGGTCAGGCGGGATGGGGCACCGGGGAGCTGGTTTTT. It specifies CASSEGQAGWGTGELVF.

This clonotype has ten or more counts. The chain has TRBV6-2 or TRBV6-3 and TRBJ1-1; D not resolved. Trimming removed 5 bases from V and 0 bases from J, with 13 bases in between. Per germline, CDR1 MNHEY and CDR2 SVGEGT. This CDR3 contains 15 residues. The CDR3 spells CASSRFAGVNTEAFF. CDR3 DNA sequence: TGTGCCAGCAGTCGTTTCGCAGGCGTGAACACTGAAGCTTTCTTT.

This clonotype has at least ten counts. The V gene is TRBV5-5, the J gene TRBJ1-1; 8 bases fit TRBD1. Germline-derived CDR1 and CDR2 are SGHKS and YYEKEE (reference sequence). The trim removed 1 base at V and 4 bases at J, leaving 3 bases unmatched. This CDR3 spans 14 amino acids. The CDR3 here is CASSLPQGVTEAFF. The CDR3 nucleotides read TGTGCCAGCAGCTTGCCACAGGGGGTCACTGAAGCTTTCTTT.

In this sample, this clonotype turned up many times. This CDR3 is CAWSITSGTDTQYF. Here the CDR3 DNA reads TGTGCCTGGAGTATAACTAGCGGGACAGATACGCAGTATTTT. J is TRBJ2-3 and V is TRBV30, with 9 bases identical to TRBD2. V was clipped by 2 bases and J by 3 bases; unmatched bases: 3. Germline lookup yields CDR1 GTSNPN and CDR2 SVGIG (reference sequence). This CDR3 has 14 residues.

This clonotype has a count of ten or more. The genes are TRBV5-1 and TRBJ1-1; D remains unclear. Germline V CDR1 and CDR2: SGHRS, YFSETQ. The CDR3 is made up of 14 amino acids. V lost 0 bases and J 3 bases, leaving 9 bases between the germline ends. CDR3 sequence reads: CASSLEIMDTEAFF. DNA of the CDR3: TGCGCCAGCAGCTTGGAGATAATGGACACTGAAGCTTTCTTT.

This clonotype has ten or more counts. V and J are TRBV19 and TRBJ2-3, with a weak D call TRBD2 (6 bases). The V gene lost 7 bases and the J gene lost 3 bases, with 11 bases spanning the gap. The CDR3 consists of 13 residues. CDR1 and CDR2 from the germline V gene are LNHDA and SQIVND (reference sequence). CDR3 sequence reads: CASIGGATDTQYF. The CDR3, as DNA: TGTGCCAGTATAGGAGGGGCGACAGATACGCAGTATTTT.

With respect to this clonotype: A much bigger clone sits one base away, suggesting this may be a read error. The rearrangement joins TRBV7-8 to TRBJ1-5; D remains unclear. The germline V and J ends were trimmed by 6 bases and 1 base, with 13 bases remaining between them. In germline, CDR1 is SGHVS, CDR2 FQNEAQ. This CDR3 region has 15 residues. The CDR3 DNA sequence: TGTGCCAGCAGTCACAAGGACGGCAGCAATCAGCCCCAGCATTTT. This gives the protein CASSHKDGSNQPQHF.